This TCR beta chain was profiled in a study of cytomegalovirus exposure and HLA in healthy donors. Overall study findings and caveats: In a later analysis, a genetic analysis reported fewer productive-TCR N-insertions in an Asian-associated ancestry cluster than the cohort average.

The CDR3 contains 14 residues. Germline values: CDR1 WNHNN, CDR2 SYGVQD (reference sequence). Amplification used 60 Vbeta primers and 13 Jbeta primers. Measured with immunoSEQ multiplex PCR; TCRdb has only the in-frame clones, and not every one. The sample has under 150,000 clones, roughly 89% seen once. As for this clone: Its specificity is not known.

Material: PBMCs. The clonotype comes from a woman aged 30 to 39 in good health and CMV-seronegative. The chain is built from TRBV10-1 and TRBJ2-5; 11 bases align to TRBD2. The assigned J gene may be wrong: the sequence end matches TRBJ2-7 better. CDR3 region: CASRLAGAPYEQYF. CDR3 bases: TGCGCCAGCAGACTAGCGGGGGCCCCCTACGAGCAGTACTTC.